The 23 T cell receptor beta chains reported below all come from one sample, sequenced in a study of shared clonotypes between healthy human individuals. TCRdb's copy holds only in-frame clones and misses some; the assay was immunoSEQ multiplex PCR. The sample lists some 2,500,000 clones, 93% occurring once. Sequenced material: naive CD4+ T cells from PBMCs. Subset specified: CD45RA+ positively selected. All receptors come from a man between 18 and 35 years old in good health. Some clones in this sample may be carry-over from other donors' samples.

The chain employs TRBV6-5 and TRBJ2-7, with 10 bases that match TRBD2. V was clipped by 6 bases and J by 2 bases; unmatched bases: 7. The germline gives CDR1 MNHEY, CDR2 SVGAGI. This CDR3 comprises 15 residues. CDR3 nucleotides: TGTGCCAGCAGCCGAGTAGCGGGAGGCGCCTACGAGCAGTACTTC. It is translated as CASSRVAGGAYEQYF.

J is TRBJ1-4 and V is TRBV28; D not certain. This CDR3 has 15 amino acids. The germline V gene has CDR1 MDHEN and CDR2 SYDVKM. The germline V and J ends were trimmed by 5 bases and 0 bases, with 10 bases remaining between them. CDR3 region: CASSPPTATNEKLFF. The CDR3 DNA reads as TGTGCCAGCAGTCCTCCCACGGCAACTAATGAAAAACTGTTTTTT.

About this clone itself: This sample includes further DNA sequences coding for the same CDR3. The J gene is TRBJ2-1, the V gene TRBV18; a possible D gene is TRBD2 (6 bases). Trimming removed 0 bases at V and 3 bases at J, with 6 bases between. The CDR3 is made up of 14 amino acids. Germline-derived CDR1 and CDR2 are KGHSH and LQKENI. The CDR3 reads CASSPPSGYNEQFF. CDR3 coding DNA: TGTGCCAGCTCACCACCTAGCGGCTACAATGAGCAGTTCTTC.

The chain uses TRBV28 and TRBJ1-1, with 7 bases that match TRBD1. The CDR3 length is 13 residues. V shed 6 bases and J 7 bases; nucleotides not matched to a gene: 8. Germline loops: CDR1 MDHEN, CDR2 SYDVKM. CDR3 DNA sequence: TGTGCCAGCAGGGGATCAGGGGGGATTGAAGCTTTCTTT. Its translation is CASRGSGGIEAFF.

A single count supports this clone. The chain has TRBV29-1 and TRBJ1-1; 7 bases map to TRBD1. The CDR3 is 17 residues long. Trimming removed 0 bases from V and 0 bases from J; junction bases left unmatched: 10. CDR1 is SQVTM and CDR2 is ANQGSEA in the germline V gene. DNA for the CDR3: TGCAGCGTTGAAGATTGGGAGGGGGCAAGGATGAACACTGAAGCTTTCTTT. This gives the protein CSVEDWEGARMNTEAFF.

This chain connects TRBV30 to TRBJ1-5; 8 positions match TRBD1. Germline CDR1 GTSNPN, CDR2 SVGIG (reference sequence). The junction had 6 bases not matched to a gene; V was cut back by 3 bases and J by 5 bases. This CDR3 has 14 residues. This chain's CDR3 is CAWSRGQVDQPQHF. For the CDR3, the DNA is TGTGCCTGGAGCCGGGGACAGGTCGATCAGCCCCAGCATTTT.

J is TRBJ1-3 and V is TRBV6-6; D uncertain. Germline lookup yields CDR1 MNHNY and CDR2 SVGAGI (reference sequence). This CDR3 has 15 amino acids. Trimming removed 6 bases from V and 0 bases from J, with 12 bases in between. The CDR3 DNA sequence: TGTGCCAGCAGATGGACCGCGAGCTCTGGAAACACCATATATTTT. Its translation: CASRWTASSGNTIYF.

The rearrangement joins TRBV28 to TRBJ1-2, with TRBD1 as a possible D gene (5 bases). Trimming took off 4 bases at V and 3 bases at J, with 12 bases between the two ends. The CDR3 loop spans 14 amino acids. CDR1 is MDHEN, CDR2 SYDVKM, per germline. The CDR3 spells CASSYQGGYYGYTF. CDR3 sequence (DNA): TGTGCCAGCAGTTATCAGGGAGGTTACTATGGCTACACCTTC.

DNA of the CDR3: TGTGCCAGCAGCTACGTATTGACAGGGGACTATGGCTACACCTTC. This gives the protein CASSYVLTGDYGYTF. V is TRBV9 and J is TRBJ1-2, with 8 bases aligning to TRBD1. Germline-derived CDR1 and CDR2 are SGDLS and YYNGEE. V lost 4 bases to trimming and J lost 3 bases; unmatched junction nucleotides: 8. The CDR3 is 15 amino acids.

The chain recombines TRBV9 with TRBJ2-7, with D unclear. Looked up from germline, CDR1 is SGDLS and CDR2 is YYNGEE. V was clipped by 3 bases and J by 3 bases, with 19 bases between them. This CDR3 region has 16 residues. Written as DNA, the CDR3 is TGTGCCAGCAGCGAGGGAAACGGTCTAGGCGGCTACGAGCAGTACTTC. Protein sequence: CASSEGNGLGGYEQYF.

CDR3 sequence reads: CASSLDGTEYEQYF. CDR3 DNA sequence: TGTGCCAGCAGCTTAGACGGGACCGAATACGAGCAGTACTTC. The chain employs TRBV7-9 and TRBJ2-7; D possibly uses TRBD1 or TRBD2 (5 bases each). Germline values: CDR1 SEHNR, CDR2 FQNEAQ (reference sequence). This CDR3 is 14 amino acids long. V was trimmed by 1 base and J by 4 bases, leaving 11 bases between them.

This chain connects TRBV5-5 to TRBJ1-5, with a weak D call TRBD1 (5 bases). Per the germline V gene, CDR1 is SGHKS and CDR2 is YYEKEE (reference sequence). V lost 0 bases and J 1 base, leaving 8 bases between the germline ends. This CDR3 has 15 residues. CDR3 in DNA: TGTGCCAGCAGCTTGGGGGGACCCAGCAATCAGCCCCAGCATTTT. Translating it yields CASSLGGPSNQPQHF.

The chain recombines TRBV21-1 with TRBJ1-4. TRBV21-1 is flagged as a pseudogene. The CDR3 is made up of 15 amino acids. The DNA of the CDR3 is TGTGCCAGCAGCAAAAGGACGGGTATGGGTGAAAAACTGTTTTTT. Amino acid sequence: CASSKRTGMGEKLFF.

This clone came up once. The sample carries other DNA sequences with the same CDR3. This rearrangement joins TRBV6-5 to TRBJ2-7, with TRBD1 matching 7 bases. This CDR3 has 13 amino acids. The ends lost 6 bases at V and 1 base at J; junction bases unmatched: 3. Germline V lookup: CDR1 MNHEY, CDR2 SVGAGI. CDR3 DNA sequence: TGTGCCAGCAGGCCGGGACAGTCCTACGAGCAGTACTTC. Translating it yields CASRPGQSYEQYF.

The chain uses TRBV19 and TRBJ1-2; possible D gene TRBD1, 6 bases. Germline V gene sequence: CDR1 LNHDA, CDR2 SQIVND (reference sequence). CDR3 length: 14 residues. V lost 1 base to trimming and J lost 8 bases, with 14 bases between them. DNA for the CDR3: TGTGCCAGTAGTATAGGCCAGGGGCTTCGGGGCTACACCTTC. This translates into CASSIGQGLRGYTF.

The J gene is TRBJ1-4, the V gene TRBV28; D uncertain. The CDR3 extends over 15 amino acids. Germline values: CDR1 MDHEN, CDR2 SYDVKM. V was shortened by 7 bases and J by 5 bases, with 17 bases between the two germline ends. The CDR3 sequence: CASTPYSRGNEKLFF. In nucleotides, the CDR3 is TGTGCCAGCACTCCATACAGCCGAGGCAATGAAAAACTGTTTTTT.

On this clone: The sample contains more than one DNA sequence encoding this CDR3. The rearrangement uses TRBV5-1 and TRBJ2-3, with a possible D match to TRBD2 (5 bases). The CDR3 runs to 15 residues. Trimming took 4 bases from V and 0 from J, leaving 12 bases between them. Looked up from germline, CDR1 is SGHRS and CDR2 is YFSETQ. CDR3 region: CASSPPSGSTDTQYF. The CDR3 region has the DNA TGCGCCAGCAGCCCGCCGTCGGGGAGCACAGATACGCAGTATTTT. Variable domain in full (rest from reference TRBV5-1 and TRBJ2-3): KAGVTQTPRYLIKTRGQQVTLSCSPISGHRSVSWYQQTPGQGLQFLFEYFSETQRNKGNFPGRFSGRQFSNSRSEMNVSTLELGDSALYLCASSPPSGSTDTQYFGPGTRLTVL.

The chain joins TRBV28 to TRBJ2-1; possibly TRBD2 for D (6 bases). Trimming left V 3 bases short and J 4 bases short, with 13 bases between. Germline lookup yields CDR1 MDHEN and CDR2 SYDVKM. The CDR3 spans 15 residues. CDR3 DNA sequence: TGTGCCAGCAGTTTTCAGAGACGGGGGTACAATGAGCAGTTCTTC. It yields the protein CASSFQRRGYNEQFF.

The rearrangement joins TRBV7-9 to TRBJ2-7, with no clear D. Trimming removed 1 base at V and 7 bases at J, with 26 bases between. The length of the CDR3 is 18 residues. Germline-derived CDR1 and CDR2 are SEHNR and FQNEAQ (reference sequence). The chain's CDR3 is CASSLVASSPSRGGEQYF. The CDR3 DNA follows: TGTGCCAGCAGCTTAGTTGCCTCCAGTCCATCCCGCGGCGGTGAGCAGTACTTC.

The CDR3 DNA is TGTGCCAGCAGTCTTTCTTTAGGGGCTAGCGGGAGTTACGAGCAGTACTTC. Its protein is CASSLSLGASGSYEQYF. The chain combines TRBV5-5 with TRBJ2-7; 10 bases are a match to TRBD2. The CDR3 loop spans 17 amino acids. Germline-derived CDR1 and CDR2 are SGHKS and YYEKEE (reference sequence). The V gene end was trimmed by 5 bases and the J gene end by 4 bases; junction bases not matched to a gene: 15.

This clone was counted between two and nine times. This sequence joins TRBV6-1 and TRBJ1-1; 7 nucleotides line up with TRBD1. The germline V gene encodes CDR1 MNHNS and CDR2 SASEGT. V lost 4 bases and J lost 4; bases outside the gene matches: 12. The CDR3 runs to 16 residues. In DNA form, the CDR3 reads TGTGCCAGCAGTGTAGGACAGGCAAAGATACTCACTGAAGCTTTCTTT. This codes for CASSVGQAKILTEAFF.

This chain uses TRBV6-5 with TRBJ1-1; no firm D call. Germline V gene data show CDR1 as MNHEY and CDR2 as SVGAGI. Trimming cost V 6 bases and J 3 bases, with 14 bases left between them. The CDR3 totals 14 residues. CDR3 nucleotide sequence: TGTGCCAGCAGCTTGACGGACTTGTACACTGAAGCTTTCTTT. Its translation: CASSLTDLYTEAFF.

This chain links TRBV7-2 with TRBJ2-7; a weak D match, TRBD2 (5 bases). The CDR3 is made up of 17 amino acids. V lost 4 bases to trimming and J lost 0 bases, with 19 bases between them. Germline-derived CDR1 and CDR2 are SGHTA and FQGNSA. The CDR3 DNA follows: TGTGCCAGCAGCTCCGGACTCGCCACACCCCACTCCTACGAGCAGTACTTC. Amino acid sequence: CASSSGLATPHSYEQYF.